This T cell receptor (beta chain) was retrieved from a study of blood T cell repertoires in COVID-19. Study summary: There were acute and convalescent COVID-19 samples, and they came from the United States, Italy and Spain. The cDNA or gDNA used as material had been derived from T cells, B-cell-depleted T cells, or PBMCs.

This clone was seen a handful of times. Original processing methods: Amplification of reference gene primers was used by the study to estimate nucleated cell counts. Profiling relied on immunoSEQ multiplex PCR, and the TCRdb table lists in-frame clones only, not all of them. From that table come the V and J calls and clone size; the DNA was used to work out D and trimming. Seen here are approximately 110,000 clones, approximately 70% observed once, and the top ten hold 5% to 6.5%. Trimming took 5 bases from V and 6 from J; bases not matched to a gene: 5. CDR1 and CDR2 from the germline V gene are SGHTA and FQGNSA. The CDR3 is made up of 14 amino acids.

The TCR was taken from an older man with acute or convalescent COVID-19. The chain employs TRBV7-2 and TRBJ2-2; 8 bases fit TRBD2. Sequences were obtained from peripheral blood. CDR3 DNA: TGTGCCAGCAGCAGATCGGGACTAGCCGGGGAGCTGTTTTTT. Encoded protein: CASSRSGLAGELFF.